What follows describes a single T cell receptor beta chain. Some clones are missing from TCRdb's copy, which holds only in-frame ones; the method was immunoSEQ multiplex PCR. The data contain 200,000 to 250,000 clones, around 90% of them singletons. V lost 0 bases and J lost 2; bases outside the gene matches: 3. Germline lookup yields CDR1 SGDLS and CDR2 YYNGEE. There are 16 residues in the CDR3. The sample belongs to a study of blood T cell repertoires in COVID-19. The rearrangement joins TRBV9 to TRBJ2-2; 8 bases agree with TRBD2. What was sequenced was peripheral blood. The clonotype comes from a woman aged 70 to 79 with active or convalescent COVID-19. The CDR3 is CASSVVTSGNTGELFF. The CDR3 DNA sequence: TGTGCCAGCAGCGTAGTAACTAGCGGAAACACCGGGGAGCTGTTTTTT.